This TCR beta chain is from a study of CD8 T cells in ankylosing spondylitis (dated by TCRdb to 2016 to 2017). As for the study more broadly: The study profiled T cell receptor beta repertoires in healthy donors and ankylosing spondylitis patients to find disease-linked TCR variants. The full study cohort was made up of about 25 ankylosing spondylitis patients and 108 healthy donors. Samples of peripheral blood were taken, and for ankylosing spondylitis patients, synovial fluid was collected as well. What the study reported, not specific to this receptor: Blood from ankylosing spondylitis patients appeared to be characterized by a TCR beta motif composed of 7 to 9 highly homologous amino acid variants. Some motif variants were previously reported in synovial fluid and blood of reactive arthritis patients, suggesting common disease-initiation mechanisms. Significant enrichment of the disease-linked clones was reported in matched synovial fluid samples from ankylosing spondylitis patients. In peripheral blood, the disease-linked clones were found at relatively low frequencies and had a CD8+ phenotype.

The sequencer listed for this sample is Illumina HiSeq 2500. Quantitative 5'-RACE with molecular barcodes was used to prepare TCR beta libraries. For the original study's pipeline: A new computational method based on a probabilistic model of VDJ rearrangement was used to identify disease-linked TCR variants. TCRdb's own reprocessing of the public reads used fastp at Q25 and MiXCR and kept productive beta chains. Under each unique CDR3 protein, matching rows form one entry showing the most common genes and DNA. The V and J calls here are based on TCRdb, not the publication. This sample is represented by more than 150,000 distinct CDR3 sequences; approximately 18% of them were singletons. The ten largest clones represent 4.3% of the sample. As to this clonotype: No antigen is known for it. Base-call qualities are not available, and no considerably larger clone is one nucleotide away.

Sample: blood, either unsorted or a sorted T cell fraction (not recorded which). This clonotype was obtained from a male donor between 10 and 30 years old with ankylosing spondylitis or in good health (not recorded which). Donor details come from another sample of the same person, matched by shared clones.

DNA sequence: TGTGCCAGCAGCACGACACTCTACGAGCAGTACTTC. Its translation is CASSTTLYEQYF. The V and J segments used are TRBV7-2 and TRBJ2-7; the D gene assignment is ambiguous. The CDR3 spans 12 residues, from the cysteine through the phenylalanine. The only DNA kept is the CDR3, 36 bases in frame from the first base. CDR1 is given as SGHTA and CDR2 as FQGNSA, both from the germline V gene. V loses 5 bases of germline sequence and J loses 3 bases, and the interval between the two ends is 8 bases.